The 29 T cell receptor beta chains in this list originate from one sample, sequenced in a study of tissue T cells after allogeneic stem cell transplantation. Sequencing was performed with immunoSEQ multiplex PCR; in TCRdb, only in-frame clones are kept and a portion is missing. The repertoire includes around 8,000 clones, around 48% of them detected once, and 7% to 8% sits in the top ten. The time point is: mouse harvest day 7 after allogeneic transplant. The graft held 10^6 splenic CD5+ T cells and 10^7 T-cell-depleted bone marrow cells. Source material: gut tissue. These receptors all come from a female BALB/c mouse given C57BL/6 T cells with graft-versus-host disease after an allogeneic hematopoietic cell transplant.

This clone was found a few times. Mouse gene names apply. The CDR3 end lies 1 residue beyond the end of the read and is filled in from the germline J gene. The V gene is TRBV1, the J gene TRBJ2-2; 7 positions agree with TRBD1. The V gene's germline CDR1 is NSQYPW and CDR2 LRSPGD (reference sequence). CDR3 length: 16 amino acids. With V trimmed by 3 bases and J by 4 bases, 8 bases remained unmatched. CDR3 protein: CTCSALTGESTGQLYF. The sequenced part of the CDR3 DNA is TGCACCTGCAGTGCCCTCACAGGGGAGAGCACCGGGCAGCTCTAC. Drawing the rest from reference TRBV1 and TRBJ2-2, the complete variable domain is VTLLEQNPRWRLVPRGQAVNLRCILKNSQYPWMSWYQQDLQKQLQWLFTLRSPGDKEVKSLPGADYLATRVTDTELRLQVANMSQGRTLYCTCSALTGESTGQLYFGEGSKLTVL.

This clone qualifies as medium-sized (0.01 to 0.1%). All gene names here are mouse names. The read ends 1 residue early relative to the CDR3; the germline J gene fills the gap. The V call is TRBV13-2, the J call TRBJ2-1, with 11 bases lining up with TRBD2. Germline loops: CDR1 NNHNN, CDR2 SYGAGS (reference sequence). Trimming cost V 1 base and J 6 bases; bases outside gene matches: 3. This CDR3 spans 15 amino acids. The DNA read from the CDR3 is TGTGCCAGCGGTGATTCCGACTGGGGGGGTGCTGAGCAGTTC. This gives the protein CASGDSDWGGAEQF. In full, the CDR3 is CASGDSDWGGAEQFF.

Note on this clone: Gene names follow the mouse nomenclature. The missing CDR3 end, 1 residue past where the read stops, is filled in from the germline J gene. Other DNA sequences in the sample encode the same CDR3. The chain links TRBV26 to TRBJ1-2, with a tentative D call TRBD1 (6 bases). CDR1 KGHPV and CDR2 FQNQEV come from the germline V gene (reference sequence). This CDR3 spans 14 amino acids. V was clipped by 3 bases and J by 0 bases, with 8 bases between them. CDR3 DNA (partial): TGTGCCAGCAGTCTACAGGGTGCAAACTCCGACTACACC. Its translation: CASSLQGANSDYT. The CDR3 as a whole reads CASSLQGANSDYTF.

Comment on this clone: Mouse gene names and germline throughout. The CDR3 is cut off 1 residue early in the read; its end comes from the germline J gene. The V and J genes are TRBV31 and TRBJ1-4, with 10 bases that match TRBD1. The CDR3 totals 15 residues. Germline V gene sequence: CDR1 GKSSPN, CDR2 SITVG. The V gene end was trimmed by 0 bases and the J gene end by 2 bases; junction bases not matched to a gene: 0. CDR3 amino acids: CAWSLGQGSNERLFF. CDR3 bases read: TGTGCCTGGAGTCTGGGACAGGGGTCCAACGAAAGATTATTT.

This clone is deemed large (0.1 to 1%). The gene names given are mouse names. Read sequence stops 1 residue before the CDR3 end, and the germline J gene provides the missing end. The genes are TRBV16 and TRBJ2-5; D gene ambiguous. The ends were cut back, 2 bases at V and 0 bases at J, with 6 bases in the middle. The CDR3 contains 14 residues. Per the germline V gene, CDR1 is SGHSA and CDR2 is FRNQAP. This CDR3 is CASSLRVNQDTQYF. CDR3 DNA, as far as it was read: TGTGCAAGCAGCTTAAGGGTTAACCAAGACACCCAGTAC. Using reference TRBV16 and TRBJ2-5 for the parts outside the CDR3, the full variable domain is NAGVIQTPRHKVTGKGQEATLWCEPISGHSAVFWYRQTIVQGLEFLTYFRNQAPIDDSGMPKERFSAQMPNQSHSTLKIQSTQPQDSAVYLCASSLRVNQDTQYFGPGTRLLVL.

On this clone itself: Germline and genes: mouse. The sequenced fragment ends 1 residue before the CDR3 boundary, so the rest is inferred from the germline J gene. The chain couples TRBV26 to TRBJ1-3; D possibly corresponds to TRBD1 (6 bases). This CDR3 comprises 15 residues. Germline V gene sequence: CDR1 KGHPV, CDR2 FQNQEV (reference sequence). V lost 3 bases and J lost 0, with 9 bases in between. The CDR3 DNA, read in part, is TGTGCCAGCAGTCTCCTCAGGGGTTCTGGAAATACGCTCTAT. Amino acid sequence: CASSLLRGSGNTLY. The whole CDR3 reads CASSLLRGSGNTLYF.

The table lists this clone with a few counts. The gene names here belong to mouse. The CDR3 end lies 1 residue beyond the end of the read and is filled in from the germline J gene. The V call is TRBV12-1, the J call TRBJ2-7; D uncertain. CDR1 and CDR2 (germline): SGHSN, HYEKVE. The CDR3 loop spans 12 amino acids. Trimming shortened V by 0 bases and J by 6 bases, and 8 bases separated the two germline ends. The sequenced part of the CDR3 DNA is TGTGCCAGCTCTCTCAGAGAGGTTGAACAGTAC. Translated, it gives CASSLREVEQY. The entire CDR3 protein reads CASSLREVEQYF. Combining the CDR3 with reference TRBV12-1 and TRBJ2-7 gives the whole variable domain DSGVVQSPRHIIKEKGGRSVLTCIPISGHSNVVWYQQTLGKELKFLIQHYEKVERDKGFLPSRFSVQQFDDYHSEMNMSALELEDSAMYFCASSLREVEQYFGPGTRLTVL.

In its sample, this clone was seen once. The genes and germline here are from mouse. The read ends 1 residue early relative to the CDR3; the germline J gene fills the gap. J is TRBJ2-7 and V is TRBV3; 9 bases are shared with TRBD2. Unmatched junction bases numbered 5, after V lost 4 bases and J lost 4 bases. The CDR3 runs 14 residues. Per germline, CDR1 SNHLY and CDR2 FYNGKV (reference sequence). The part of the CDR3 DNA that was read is TGTGCCAGCAGCTACCGGGACTGGGCATATGAACAGTAC. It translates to CASSYRDWAYEQY. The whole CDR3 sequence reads CASSYRDWAYEQYF.

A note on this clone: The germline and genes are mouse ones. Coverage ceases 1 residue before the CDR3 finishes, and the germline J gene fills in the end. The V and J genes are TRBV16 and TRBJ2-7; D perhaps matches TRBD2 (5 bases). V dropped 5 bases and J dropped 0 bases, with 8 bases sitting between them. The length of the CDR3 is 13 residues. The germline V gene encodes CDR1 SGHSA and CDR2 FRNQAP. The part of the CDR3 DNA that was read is TGTGCAAGCAGCCGACTGAGCTCCTATGAACAGTAC. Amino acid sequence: CASSRLSSYEQY. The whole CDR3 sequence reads CASSRLSSYEQYF.

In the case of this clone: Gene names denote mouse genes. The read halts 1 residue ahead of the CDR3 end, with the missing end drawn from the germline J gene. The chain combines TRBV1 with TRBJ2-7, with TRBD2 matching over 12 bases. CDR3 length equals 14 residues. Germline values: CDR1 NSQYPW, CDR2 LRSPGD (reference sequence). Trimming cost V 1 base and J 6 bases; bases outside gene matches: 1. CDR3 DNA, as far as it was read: TGCACCTGCAGTGCAGGGGACTGGGGGGTTGAACAGTAC. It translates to CTCSAGDWGVEQY. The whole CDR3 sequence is CTCSAGDWGVEQYF.

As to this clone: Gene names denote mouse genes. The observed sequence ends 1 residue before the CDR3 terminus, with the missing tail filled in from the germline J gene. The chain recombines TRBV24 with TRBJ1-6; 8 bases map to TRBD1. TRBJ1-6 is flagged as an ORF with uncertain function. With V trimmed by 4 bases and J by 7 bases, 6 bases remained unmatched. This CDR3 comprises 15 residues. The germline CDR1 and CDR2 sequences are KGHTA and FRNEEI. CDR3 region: CASSPTGGGNSPLYF. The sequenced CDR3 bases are TGTGCCAGCAGTCCTACAGGGGGGGGAAATTCGCCCCTCTAC.

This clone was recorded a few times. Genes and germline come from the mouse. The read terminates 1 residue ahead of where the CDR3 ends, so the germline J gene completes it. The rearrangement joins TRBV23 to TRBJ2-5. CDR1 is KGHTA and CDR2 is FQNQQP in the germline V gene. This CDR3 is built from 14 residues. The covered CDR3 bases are TGCTCCAGCAGTCAATCGGGCCGGCAAGACACCCAGTAC. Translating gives CSSSQSGRQDTQY. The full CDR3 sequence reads CSSSQSGRQDTQYF.

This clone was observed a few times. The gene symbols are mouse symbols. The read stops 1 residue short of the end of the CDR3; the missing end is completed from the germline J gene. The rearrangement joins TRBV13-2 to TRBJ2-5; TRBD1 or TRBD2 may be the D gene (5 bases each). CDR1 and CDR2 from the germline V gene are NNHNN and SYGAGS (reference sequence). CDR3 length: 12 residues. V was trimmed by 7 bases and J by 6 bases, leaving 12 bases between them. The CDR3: CASRGDGDTQYF. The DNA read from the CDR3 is TGTGCCAGCCGTGGGGACGGGGACACCCAGTAC.

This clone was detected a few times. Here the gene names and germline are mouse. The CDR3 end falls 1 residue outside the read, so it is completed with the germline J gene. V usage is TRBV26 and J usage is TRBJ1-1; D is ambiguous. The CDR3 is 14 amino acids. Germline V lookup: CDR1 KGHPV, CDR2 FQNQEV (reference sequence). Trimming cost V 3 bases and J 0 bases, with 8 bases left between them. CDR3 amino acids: CASSLRHSNTEVFF. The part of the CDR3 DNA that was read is TGTGCCAGCAGTCTTAGACATTCAAACACAGAAGTCTTC.

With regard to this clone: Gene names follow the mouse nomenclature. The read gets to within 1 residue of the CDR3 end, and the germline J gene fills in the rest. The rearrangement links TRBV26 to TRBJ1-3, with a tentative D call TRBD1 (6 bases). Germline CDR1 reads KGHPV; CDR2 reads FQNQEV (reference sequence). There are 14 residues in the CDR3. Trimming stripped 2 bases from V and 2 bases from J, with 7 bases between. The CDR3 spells CASSLTGTGNTLYF. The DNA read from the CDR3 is TGTGCCAGCAGTCTGACAGGGACTGGAAATACGCTCTAT.

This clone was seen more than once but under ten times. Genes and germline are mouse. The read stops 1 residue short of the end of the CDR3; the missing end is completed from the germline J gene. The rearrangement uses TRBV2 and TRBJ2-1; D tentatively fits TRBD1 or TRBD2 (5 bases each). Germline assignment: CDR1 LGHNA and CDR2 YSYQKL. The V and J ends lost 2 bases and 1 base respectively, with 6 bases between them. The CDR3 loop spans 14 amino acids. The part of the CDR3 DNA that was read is TGTGCCAGCAGCCAACGGGACAACTATGCTGAGCAGTTC. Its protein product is CASSQRDNYAEQF. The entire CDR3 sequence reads CASSQRDNYAEQFF.

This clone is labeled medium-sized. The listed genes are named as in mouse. The sequenced part of the CDR3 DNA is TGTGCCAGCAGTCTGTCCTGGGGGCCTTATGAACAGTAC. This codes for CASSLSWGPYEQY. The complete CDR3 sequence is CASSLSWGPYEQYF. V is TRBV26 and J is TRBJ2-7; TRBD2 might be the D (7 bases). The read finishes 1 residue shy of the CDR3 end, and the germline J gene is used to complete it. The CDR3 is made up of 14 amino acids. Per germline, CDR1 KGHPV and CDR2 FQNQEV (reference sequence). V was shortened by 0 bases and J by 4 bases, with 10 bases between the two germline ends.

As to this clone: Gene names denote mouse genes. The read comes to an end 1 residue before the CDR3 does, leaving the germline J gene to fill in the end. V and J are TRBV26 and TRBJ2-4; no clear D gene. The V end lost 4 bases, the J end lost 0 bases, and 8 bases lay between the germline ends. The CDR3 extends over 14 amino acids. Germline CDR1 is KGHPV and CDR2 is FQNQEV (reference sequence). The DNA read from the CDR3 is TGTGCCAGCAGTCCCCAGGCTAGTCAAAACACCTTGTAC. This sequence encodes CASSPQASQNTLY. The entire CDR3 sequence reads CASSPQASQNTLYF.

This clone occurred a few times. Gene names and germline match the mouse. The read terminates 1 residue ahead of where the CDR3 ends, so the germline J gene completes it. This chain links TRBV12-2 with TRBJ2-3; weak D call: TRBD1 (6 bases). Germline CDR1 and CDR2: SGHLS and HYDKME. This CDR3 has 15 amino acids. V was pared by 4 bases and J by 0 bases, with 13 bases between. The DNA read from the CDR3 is TGTGCCAGCTCCTCCGGGACACCTAGTGCAGAAACGCTGTAT. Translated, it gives CASSSGTPSAETLY. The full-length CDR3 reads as CASSSGTPSAETLYF.

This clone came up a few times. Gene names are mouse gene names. The CDR3 region is CASSPKTGIERLFF. The sequenced CDR3 bases are TGTGCCAGCAGCCCCAAGACAGGGATCGAAAGATTATTT. The chain links TRBV26 to TRBJ1-4; 7 nucleotides agree with TRBD1. The read finishes 1 residue shy of the CDR3 end, and the germline J gene is used to complete it. V was clipped by 6 bases and J by 7 bases; unmatched bases: 8. This CDR3 spans 14 amino acids. Germline V gives CDR1 KGHPV, CDR2 FQNQEV (reference sequence).

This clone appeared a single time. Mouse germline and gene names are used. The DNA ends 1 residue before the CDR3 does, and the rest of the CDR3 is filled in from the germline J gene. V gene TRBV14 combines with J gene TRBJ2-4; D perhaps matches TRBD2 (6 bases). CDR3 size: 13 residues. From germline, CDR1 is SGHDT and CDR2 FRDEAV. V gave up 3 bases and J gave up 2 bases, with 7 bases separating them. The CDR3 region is CASSWDFQNTLYF. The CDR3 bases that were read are TGTGCCAGCAGTTGGGACTTTCAAAACACCTTGTAC.

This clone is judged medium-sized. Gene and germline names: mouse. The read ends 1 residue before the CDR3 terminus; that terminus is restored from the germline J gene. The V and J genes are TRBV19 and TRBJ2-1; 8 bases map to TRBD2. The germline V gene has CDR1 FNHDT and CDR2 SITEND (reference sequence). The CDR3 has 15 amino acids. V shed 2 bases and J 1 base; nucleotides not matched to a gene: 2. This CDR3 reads CASSMTGVNYAEQFF. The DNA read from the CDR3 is TGTGCCAGCAGTATGACTGGGGTCAACTATGCTGAGCAGTTC. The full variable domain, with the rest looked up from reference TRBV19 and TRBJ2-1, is GGIITQTPKFLIGQEGQKLTLKCQQNFNHDTMYWYRQDSGKGLRLIYYSITENDLQKGDLSEGYDASREKKSSFSLTVTSAQKNEMAVFLCASSMTGVNYAEQFFGPGTRLTVL.

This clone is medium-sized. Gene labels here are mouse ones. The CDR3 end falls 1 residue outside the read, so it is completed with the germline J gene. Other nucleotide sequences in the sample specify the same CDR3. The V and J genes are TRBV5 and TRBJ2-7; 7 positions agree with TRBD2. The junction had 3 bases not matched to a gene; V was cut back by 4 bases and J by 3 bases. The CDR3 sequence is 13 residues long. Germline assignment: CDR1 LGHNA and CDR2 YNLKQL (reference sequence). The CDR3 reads CASSPRGGYEQYF. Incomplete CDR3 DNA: TGTGCCAGCAGCCCCCGGGGGGGCTATGAACAGTAC.

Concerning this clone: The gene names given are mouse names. The CDR3 sequence: CASSLEGASERLFF. The DNA read from the CDR3 is TGTGCAAGCAGCTTAGAGGGGGCAAGCGAAAGATTATTT. The chain is built from TRBV16 and TRBJ1-4; possible D gene TRBD1, 6 bases. The read ends 1 residue early relative to the CDR3; the germline J gene fills the gap. Looked up from germline, CDR1 is SGHSA and CDR2 is FRNQAP. V was trimmed by 0 bases and J by 7 bases, leaving 9 bases between them. CDR3 length: 14 residues.

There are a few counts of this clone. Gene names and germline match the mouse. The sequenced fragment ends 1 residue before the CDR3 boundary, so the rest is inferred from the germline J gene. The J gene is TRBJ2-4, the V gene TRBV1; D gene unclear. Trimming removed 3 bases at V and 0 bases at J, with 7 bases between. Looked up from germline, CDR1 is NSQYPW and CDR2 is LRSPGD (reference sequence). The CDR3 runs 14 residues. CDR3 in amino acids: CTCSAAPSQNTLYF. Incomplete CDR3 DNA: TGCACCTGCAGTGCCGCCCCTAGTCAAAACACCTTGTAC.

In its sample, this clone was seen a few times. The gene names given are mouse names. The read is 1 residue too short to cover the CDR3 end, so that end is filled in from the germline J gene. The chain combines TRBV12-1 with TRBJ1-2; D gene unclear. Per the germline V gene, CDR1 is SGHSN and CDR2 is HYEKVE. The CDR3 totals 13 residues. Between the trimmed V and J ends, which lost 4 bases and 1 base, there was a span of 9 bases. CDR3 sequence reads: CASSRHLNSDYTF. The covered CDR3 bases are TGTGCCAGCTCCCGACACCTAAACTCCGACTACACC. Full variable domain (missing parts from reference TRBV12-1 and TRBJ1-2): DSGVVQSPRHIIKEKGGRSVLTCIPISGHSNVVWYQQTLGKELKFLIQHYEKVERDKGFLPSRFSVQQFDDYHSEMNMSALELEDSAMYFCASSRHLNSDYTFGSGTRLLVI.

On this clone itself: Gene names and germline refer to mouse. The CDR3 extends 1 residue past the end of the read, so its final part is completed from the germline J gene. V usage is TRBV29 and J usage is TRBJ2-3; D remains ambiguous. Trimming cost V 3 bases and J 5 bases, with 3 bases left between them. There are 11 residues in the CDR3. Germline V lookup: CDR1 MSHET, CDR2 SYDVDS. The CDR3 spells CASSFGETLYF. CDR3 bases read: TGTGCTAGCAGTTTTGGAGAAACGCTGTAT.

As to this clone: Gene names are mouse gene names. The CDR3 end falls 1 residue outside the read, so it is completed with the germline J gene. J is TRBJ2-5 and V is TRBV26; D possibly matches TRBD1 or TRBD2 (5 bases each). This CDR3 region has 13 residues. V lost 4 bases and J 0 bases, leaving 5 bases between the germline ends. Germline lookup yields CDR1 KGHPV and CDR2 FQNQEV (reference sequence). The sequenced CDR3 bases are TGTGCCAGCAGTCGGGGGAACCAAGACACCCAGTAC. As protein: CASSRGNQDTQY. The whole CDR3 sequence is CASSRGNQDTQYF. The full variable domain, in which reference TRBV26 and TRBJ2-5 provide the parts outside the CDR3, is NSKVIQTPRYLVKGQGQKAKMRCIPEKGHPVVFWYQQNKNNEFKFLINFQNQEVLQQIDMTEKRFSAECPSNSPCSLEIQSSEAGDSALYLCASSRGNQDTQYFGPGTRLLVL.

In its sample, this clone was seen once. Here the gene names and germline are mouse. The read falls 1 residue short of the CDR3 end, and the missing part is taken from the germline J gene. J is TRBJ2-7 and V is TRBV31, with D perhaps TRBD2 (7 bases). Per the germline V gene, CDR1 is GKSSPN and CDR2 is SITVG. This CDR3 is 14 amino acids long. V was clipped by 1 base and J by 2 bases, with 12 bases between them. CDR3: CAWSPAGGAYEQYF. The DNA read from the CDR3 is TGTGCCTGGAGTCCCGCGGGGGGCGCCTATGAACAGTAC.